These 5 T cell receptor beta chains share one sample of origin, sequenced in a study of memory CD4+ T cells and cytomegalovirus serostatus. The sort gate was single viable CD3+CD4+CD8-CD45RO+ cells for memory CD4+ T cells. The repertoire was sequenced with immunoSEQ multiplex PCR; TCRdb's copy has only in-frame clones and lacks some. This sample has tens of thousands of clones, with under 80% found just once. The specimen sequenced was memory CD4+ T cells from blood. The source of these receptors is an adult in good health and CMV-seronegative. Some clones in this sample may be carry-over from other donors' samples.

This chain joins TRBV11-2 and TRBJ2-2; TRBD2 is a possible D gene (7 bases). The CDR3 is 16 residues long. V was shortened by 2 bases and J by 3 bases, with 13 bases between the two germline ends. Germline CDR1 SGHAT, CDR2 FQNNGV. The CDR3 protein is CASSLRGGYDTGELFF. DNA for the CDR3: TGTGCCAGCAGCTTAAGGGGGGGTTACGACACCGGGGAGCTGTTTTTT.

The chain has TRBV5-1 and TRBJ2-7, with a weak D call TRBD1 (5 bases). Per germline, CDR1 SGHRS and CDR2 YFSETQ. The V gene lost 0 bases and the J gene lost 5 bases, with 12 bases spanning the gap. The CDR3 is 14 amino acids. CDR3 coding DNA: TGCGCCAGCAGCTTGGGTGGGGCTGGGCACGAGCAGTACTTC. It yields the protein CASSLGGAGHEQYF.

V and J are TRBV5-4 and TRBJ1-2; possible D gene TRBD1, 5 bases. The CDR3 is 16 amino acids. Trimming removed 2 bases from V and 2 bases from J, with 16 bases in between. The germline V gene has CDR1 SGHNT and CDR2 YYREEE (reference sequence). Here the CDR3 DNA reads TGTGCCAGCAGCTTTCCGCGCAGGGCTGAGAACTATGGCTACACCTTC. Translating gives CASSFPRRAENYGYTF.

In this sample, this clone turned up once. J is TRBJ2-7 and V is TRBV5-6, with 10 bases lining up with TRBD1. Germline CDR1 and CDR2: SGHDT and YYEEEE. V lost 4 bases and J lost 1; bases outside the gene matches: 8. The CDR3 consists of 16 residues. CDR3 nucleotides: TGTGCCAGCAGCCTTGGGACAGGGGCGATATCCTACGAGCAGTACTTC. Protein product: CASSLGTGAISYEQYF.

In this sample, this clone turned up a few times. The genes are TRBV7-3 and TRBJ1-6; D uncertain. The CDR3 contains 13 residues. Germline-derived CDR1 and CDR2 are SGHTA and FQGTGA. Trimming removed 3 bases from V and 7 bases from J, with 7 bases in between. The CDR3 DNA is TGTGCCAGCAGCTTCGGAAGCAATTCACCCCTCCACTTT. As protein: CASSFGSNSPLHF.